This paragraph reports one T cell receptor (beta chain). The antigen remains unidentified. The CDR3 extends over 14 amino acids. Germline CDR1 LNHDA, CDR2 SQIVND (reference sequence). Trimming stripped 1 base from V and 7 bases from J, with 13 bases between. The sample comes from a study of shared clonotypes between healthy human individuals. Study-level information: In total, the donors were a couple of women and a few men aged 18 to 49. General study points: Only blood samples were collected, and tissue repertoires likely differ.

Produced via immunoSEQ multiplex PCR; TCRdb's table is partial and in-frame only. The data hold 2 million to 2.5 million clones, with around 96% observed a single time. Naivety among CD8 cells was defined by CD45RO negativity and positive CCR7 selection, thereby excluding terminally differentiated effector memory CD45RA+ cells. The chain employs TRBV19 and TRBJ1-1, with D possibly TRBD1 on 6 matching bases. This receptor was obtained from a man aged 18 to 30 in good health. The sample was naive CD8+ T cells sorted from blood. In DNA form, the CDR3 reads TGTGCCAGTAGTATAGGGGCCACAGGGAATGAAGCTTTCTTT. It is translated as CASSIGATGNEAFF.